These 32 T cell receptor beta chains were sequenced from one sample in a study of glioma-infiltrating T cells. Amplification of TCR alpha and beta CDR3 regions from RNA used iRepertoire nested multiplex PCR. TCRdb analysed the multiplex PCR reads with MiXCR anew, one entry per CDR3 protein. The sample has about 89,000 distinct CDR3 sequences, about a quarter seen once. Sequencing used glioma tissue, nonneoplastic brain tissue, or PBMCs (not recorded which). The receptors were sampled from a human donor with low-grade glioma or glioblastoma, undergoing nonglioma brain surgery, or in good health (not recorded which).

The V and J genes are TRBV19 and TRBJ2-5, with 8 positions matching TRBD1. V lost 1 base to trimming and J lost 4 bases; unmatched junction nucleotides: 8. The CDR3 totals 16 residues. CDR1 and CDR2 from the germline V gene are LNHDA and SQIVND (reference sequence). CDR3 loop: CASSIAGRGRRETQYF. CDR3 nucleotide sequence: TGTGCCAGTAGTATAGCTGGCAGGGGGCGCCGAGAGACCCAGTACTTC.

The rearrangement uses TRBV9 and TRBJ2-1; 7 nucleotides line up with TRBD2. The length of the CDR3 is 18 residues. Per germline, CDR1 SGDLS and CDR2 YYNGEE. V trimming: 0 bases; J trimming: 4 bases; junction bases outside the gene matches: 13. CDR3: CASSVDPLRDYQYNEQFF. DNA of the CDR3: TGTGCCAGCAGCGTAGATCCCCTCCGGGACTACCAGTACAATGAGCAGTTCTTC.

The sample holds many counts of this clonotype. V usage is TRBV6-1 and J usage is TRBJ1-3; D is uncertain. This CDR3 has 16 residues. The germline CDR1 and CDR2 sequences are MNHNS and SASEGT. Trimming left V 5 bases short and J 4 bases short, with 18 bases between. CDR3 nucleotide sequence: TGTGCCAGCAGTCCCGACGGGAACTCTAGGGGAAACACCATATATTTT. Translation gives CASSPDGNSRGNTIYF.

This clonotype was found many times. The chain has TRBV7-2 and TRBJ1-1; possible D gene TRBD1, 5 bases. The CDR3 runs 17 residues. CDR1 and CDR2 from the germline V gene are SGHTA and FQGNSA. Trimming left V 5 bases short and J 0 bases short, with 19 bases between. The CDR3 region is CASSLQGKGRLNTEAFF. CDR3 bases: TGTGCCAGCAGCCTGCAGGGAAAGGGTCGATTGAACACTGAAGCTTTCTTT.

The chain recombines TRBV18 with TRBJ2-7, with D possibly being TRBD1 (6 bases). This CDR3 has 14 residues. Germline V CDR1 and CDR2: KGHSH, LQKENI. The V gene lost 5 bases and the J gene lost 3 bases, with 14 bases spanning the gap. CDR3 amino acids: CASSSTGYGYEQYF. Written as DNA, the CDR3 is TGTGCCAGCTCATCCACAGGGTACGGCTACGAGCAGTACTTC.

This clonotype was counted many times. The genes are TRBV5-4 and TRBJ2-7; D gene ambiguous. The CDR3 spans 13 residues. Germline V gene sequence: CDR1 SGHNT, CDR2 YYREEE (reference sequence). Trimming left V 3 bases short and J 5 bases short, with 12 bases between. The CDR3 DNA reads as TGTGCCAGCAGCTCCCCGGAGACCCACGAGCAGTACTTC. Its protein product is CASSSPETHEQYF.

The table lists this clonotype with many counts. Here the CDR3 reads CASSTTLGRGGLGQYF. As DNA, the CDR3 is TGTGCCAGCAGTACCACTTTGGGCAGGGGGGGACTGGGCCAGTACTTC. The chain combines TRBV6-1 with TRBJ2-7, with D perhaps being TRBD1 or TRBD2 (7 bases each). Germline V gene lookup returns CDR1 MNHNS and CDR2 SASEGT. V lost 5 bases to trimming and J lost 10 bases, with 27 bases between them. The CDR3 runs to 16 residues.

This clonotype has ten or more counts. The J gene is TRBJ1-4, the V gene TRBV27; possible D gene TRBD1, 6 bases. In germline, CDR1 is MNHEY, CDR2 SMNVEV (reference sequence). Trimming took 4 bases from V and 7 from J, leaving 16 bases between them. This CDR3 is built from 15 residues. This chain's CDR3 is CASSSLSGDGEKLFF. DNA for the CDR3: TGTGCCAGCAGTTCCCTTTCAGGGGACGGTGAAAAACTGTTTTTT. The full variable domain, in which reference TRBV27 and TRBJ1-4 provide the parts outside the CDR3, is EAQVTQNPRYLITVTGKKLTVTCSQNMNHEYMSWYRQDPGLGLRQIYYSMNVEVTDKGDVPEGYKVSRKEKRNFPLILESPSPNQTSLYFCASSSLSGDGEKLFFGSGTQLSVL.

This sequence joins TRBV5-5 and TRBJ2-1; D might be TRBD1 or TRBD2, each matching 6 bases. V was cut by 5 bases and J by 7 bases, with 22 bases left in between. Germline V gene sequence: CDR1 SGHKS, CDR2 YYEKEE (reference sequence). This CDR3 is built from 16 residues. CDR3 sequence: CASSNRVRGGNNEQFF. CDR3 bases: TGTGCCAGCAGTAACAGGGTCCGGGGAGGAAATAATGAGCAGTTCTTC.

This clonotype appeared many times. The chain carries TRBV4-1 and TRBJ2-2; D gene ambiguous. The CDR3 length is 14 residues. The germline gives CDR1 MGHRA, CDR2 YSYEKL. The V end lost 3 bases, the J end lost 6 bases, and 11 bases lay between the germline ends. Here the CDR3 reads CASSHPILPGELFF. The CDR3 nucleotides read TGCGCCAGCAGCCATCCTATTCTTCCCGGGGAGCTGTTTTTT.

Turning to this clonotype: A much larger clone differs from this one at a single base, so this may be a read error. It is likely a read error, because the conserved phenylalanine at the end of the CDR3 is missing. The V and J genes are TRBV4-2 and TRBJ1-5; D uncertain. Per the germline V gene, CDR1 is LGHNA and CDR2 is YNFKEQ. The CDR3 sequence is 15 residues long. The V and J ends lost 0 bases and 4 bases respectively, with 10 bases between them. The chain's CDR3 is CASSQDRGRNQPQHS. The CDR3 nucleotides are TGTGCCAGCAGCCAAGATCGGGGAAGGAATCAGCCCCAGCATTCT.

There are many counts of this clonotype. Here the CDR3 reads CASSPSGRGQETQYF. CDR3 DNA sequence: TGTGCCAGCAGCCCTAGCGGGAGAGGCCAAGAGACCCAGTACTTC. The chain uses TRBV6-1 and TRBJ2-5; 10 nucleotides agree with TRBD2. This CDR3 has 15 residues. The J segment lost 1 base and the V segment lost 6 bases, leaving 5 bases of the junction unmatched. CDR1 is MNHNS, CDR2 SASEGT, per germline.

This chain uses TRBV2 with TRBJ2-1; 12 nucleotides agree with TRBD2. The CDR3 has 16 amino acids. Germline trimming cut 2 bases from V and 9 bases from J; bases unmatched to any gene: 8. Germline V gene sequence: CDR1 SNHLY, CDR2 FYNNEI. The CDR3, as DNA: TGTGCCAGCAGTGAAAGAACACTAGCGGGAGGTCTTGAGCAGTTCTTC. This gives the protein CASSERTLAGGLEQFF. The entire variable domain, with the rest obtained from reference TRBV2 and TRBJ2-1, is as follows: EPEVTQTPSHQVTQMGQEVILRCVPISNHLYFYWYRQILGQKVEFLVSFYNNEISEKSEIFDDQFSVERPDGSNFTLKIRSTKLEDSAMYFCASSERTLAGGLEQFFGPGTRLTVL.

At least ten counts were recorded for this clonotype. The chain has TRBV6-2 or TRBV6-3 and TRBJ2-1; 7 nucleotides match TRBD2. Looked up from germline, CDR1 is MNHEY and CDR2 is SVGEGT. The CDR3 covers 17 residues. V lost 0 bases to trimming and J lost 10 bases; unmatched junction nucleotides: 15. CDR3 in amino acids: CASSYSFAKRGLNEQFF. As DNA, the CDR3 is TGTGCCAGCAGTTACTCTTTCGCCAAGAGGGGACTAAACGAGCAGTTCTTC.

This clonotype has a count of ten or more. The V gene is TRBV28, the J gene TRBJ2-5, with D possibly being TRBD1 or TRBD2 (5 bases each). V lost 8 bases and J 5 bases, leaving 9 bases between the germline ends. The CDR3 is made up of 11 amino acids. Germline V gene data show CDR1 as MDHEN and CDR2 as SYDVKM. CDR3 sequence: CASGGWETQYF. The CDR3 DNA follows: TGTGCCAGCGGGGGATGGGAGACCCAGTACTTC.

This clonotype has a count of ten or more. The chain employs TRBV20-1 and TRBJ1-5, with a tentative D call TRBD1 (5 bases). The CDR3 loop spans 13 amino acids. Trimming stripped 6 bases from V and 7 bases from J, with 16 bases between. Germline loops: CDR1 DFQATT, CDR2 SNEGSKA (reference sequence). The CDR3 here is CSAQGRGGQPQHF. The CDR3 coding sequence is TGCAGTGCCCAGGGTAGGGGTGGGCAGCCCCAGCATTTT.

This clonotype has a count of ten or more. The rearrangement joins TRBV27 to TRBJ2-1, with D maybe TRBD2 (7 bases). Germline V gene data show CDR1 as MNHEY and CDR2 as SMNVEV (reference sequence). The CDR3 is 15 residues long. Trimming took 5 bases from V and 7 from J, leaving 18 bases between them. The CDR3 sequence is CASSPRGGGWNEQFF. The CDR3 nucleotides read TGTGCCAGCAGTCCCCGGGGCGGGGGCTGGAATGAGCAGTTCTTC.

This clonotype was recorded many times. The chain is built from TRBV2 and TRBJ1-1; D is undetermined. CDR1 SNHLY and CDR2 FYNNEI come from the germline V gene. This CDR3 has 16 amino acids. Trimming shortened V by 0 bases and J by 3 bases, and 14 bases separated the two germline ends. The CDR3 spells CASSEAGNSWDTEAFF. The DNA for the CDR3 is TGTGCCAGCAGTGAAGCGGGCAACTCCTGGGACACTGAAGCTTTCTTT.

The table lists this clonotype with many counts. This chain connects TRBV6-5 to TRBJ1-1; 8 bases line up with TRBD1. The CDR3 totals 18 residues. V gave up 0 bases and J gave up 2 bases; unmatched junction bases: 11. In germline, CDR1 is MNHEY, CDR2 SVGAGI. The CDR3 DNA reads as TGTGCCAGCAGTTACTCCTCAGTATGGACAGGGAGCAACACTGAAGCTTTCTTT. It specifies CASSYSSVWTGSNTEAFF.

This clonotype was seen at least ten times. This sequence joins TRBV6-1 and TRBJ2-7; perhaps D is TRBD1 or TRBD2 (5 bases each). Germline CDR1 and CDR2: MNHNS and SASEGT. The CDR3 runs to 14 residues. Trimming shortened V by 5 bases and J by 5 bases, and 16 bases separated the two germline ends. CDR3 nucleotide sequence: TGTGCCAGCAGTTACCGGGACCGTGGGCACGAGCAGTACTTC. Its translation: CASSYRDRGHEQYF.

There are many counts of this clonotype. The genes are TRBV2 and TRBJ2-7; 7 bases line up with TRBD1. CDR1 is SNHLY, CDR2 FYNNEI, per germline. J was trimmed by 3 bases and V by 6 bases; bases with no gene match: 8. The CDR3 spans 14 residues. The CDR3: CASRSGQNFYEQYF. The CDR3 DNA follows: TGTGCCAGCAGGTCGGGACAGAACTTCTACGAGCAGTACTTC. Together with reference TRBV2 and TRBJ2-7, the CDR3 gives the full variable domain: EPEVTQTPSHQVTQMGQEVILRCVPISNHLYFYWYRQILGQKVEFLVSFYNNEISEKSEIFDDQFSVERPDGSNFTLKIRSTKLEDSAMYFCASRSGQNFYEQYFGPGTRLTVT.

This clonotype was observed a few times. The J gene is TRBJ1-1, the V gene TRBV5-4; D is ambiguous. V shed 1 base and J shed 0 bases, with 13 bases lying between them. Per the germline V gene, CDR1 is SGHNT and CDR2 is YYREEE (reference sequence). The CDR3 consists of 16 residues. CDR3 coding DNA: TGTGCCAGCAGCTTGTCGGTGGATTTGATGAACACTGAAGCTTTCTTT. It is translated as CASSLSVDLMNTEAFF.

Details on this clonotype: In this CDR3 the conserved last residue, phenylalanine or tryptophan, is missing, so a read error is likely. CDR3 in amino acids: CASSLLWGETQYL. The CDR3 nucleotides are TGCGCCAGCAGCTTGTTATGGGGAGAGACCCAGTACTTA. The chain has TRBV5-1 and TRBJ2-5, with unresolved D. Germline lookup yields CDR1 SGHRS and CDR2 YFSETQ. The V and J ends lost 1 base and 4 bases respectively, with 8 bases between them. The CDR3 runs 13 residues.

This clonotype was counted ten times or more. This chain connects TRBV18 to TRBJ2-1, with unresolved D. Trimming took 3 bases from V and 4 from J, leaving 10 bases between them. The CDR3 spans 14 residues. Germline V CDR1 and CDR2: KGHSH, LQKENI. The CDR3, as DNA: TGTGCCAGCTCACCGGCAACACAGTACAATGAGCAGTTCTTC. This codes for CASSPATQYNEQFF.

This clonotype has at least ten counts. The chain employs TRBV24-1 and TRBJ2-1, with 14 bases that match TRBD2. The CDR3 spans 16 residues. Unmatched junction bases numbered 6, after V lost 3 bases and J lost 9 bases. Looked up from germline, CDR1 is KGHDR and CDR2 is SFDVKD. CDR3 DNA: TGTGCCACCAGTGATGTGACTAGCGGGAGGGCCAGTGAGCAGTTCTTC. Translating it yields CATSDVTSGRASEQFF.

This clonotype was counted ten times or more. DNA for the CDR3: TGTGCCAGCAGCCAGGGTCAGCGAGCAAATGGCTACACCTTC. The encoded protein is CASSQGQRANGYTF. The rearrangement uses TRBV3-1 and TRBJ1-2; D unclear. The CDR3 is 14 amino acids. Trimming removed 3 bases at V and 6 bases at J, with 14 bases between. Germline V CDR1 and CDR2: LGHDT, YNNKEL (reference sequence).

At least ten counts were recorded for this clonotype. The rearrangement links TRBV27 to TRBJ1-6; D gene unclear. The CDR3 is 15 residues long. V dropped 0 bases and J dropped 8 bases, with 11 bases sitting between them. CDR1 and CDR2 from the germline V gene are MNHEY and SMNVEV (reference sequence). In nucleotides, the CDR3 is TGTGCCAGCAGTTTATCGATTGGTGTAGATTCACCCCTCCACTTT. Translation: CASSLSIGVDSPLHF.

This clonotype showed up many times. The chain couples TRBV15 to TRBJ1-2; 8 bases map to TRBD1. Germline V gene data show CDR1 as LNHNV and CDR2 as YYDKDF (reference sequence). J was trimmed by 6 bases and V by 4 bases; bases with no gene match: 10. CDR3 length: 15 amino acids. DNA of the CDR3: TGTGCCACCAGCATCCGCTGGGGACAGGACGATGGCTACACCTTC. Protein: CATSIRWGQDDGYTF.

This clonotype is labeled medium-sized. The gene calls are TRBV20-1 and TRBJ1-2; the D gene is possibly TRBD1 (6 bases). The CDR3 runs to 12 residues. Trimming removed 5 bases from V and 4 bases from J, with 11 bases in between. Germline CDR1 is DFQATT and CDR2 is SNEGSKA (reference sequence). The CDR3 nucleotides are TGCAGTGCTTCGGACAGCATCTATGGCTACACCTTC. This codes for CSASDSIYGYTF.

The rearrangement uses TRBV19 and TRBJ2-1; D is possibly TRBD1 (6 bases). Trimming stripped 9 bases from V and 3 bases from J, with 12 bases between. The CDR3 is 13 residues long. Looked up from germline, CDR1 is LNHDA and CDR2 is SQIVND (reference sequence). The CDR3 DNA reads as TGTGCCAGACAGGGCCAACTCTACAATGAGCAGTTCTTC. Translation gives CARQGQLYNEQFF.

This clonotype was seen ten or more times. The chain is built from TRBV5-1 and TRBJ2-5; D is uncertain. V shed 0 bases and J shed 2 bases, with 8 bases lying between them. Germline V gene lookup returns CDR1 SGHRS and CDR2 YFSETQ. CDR3 length equals 14 residues. Written as DNA, the CDR3 is TGCGCCAGCAGCTTGGCGTTGGCACAAGAGACCCAGTACTTC. Amino acids: CASSLALAQETQYF.

In the case of this clonotype: A much larger clone lies a single base off, so this may be a read error. This chain connects TRBV12-5 to TRBJ1-5; D unclear. CDR3 size: 14 residues. Looked up from germline, CDR1 is LGHNT and CDR2 is FRNRAP. In nucleotides, the CDR3 is TGTGCTAGTGGTTCAGGACGGGCCAATCGGCCCCAGCATTTT. Translating gives CASGSGRANRPQHF.